This is a list of T cell receptor beta chains from one sample in a study of blood T cell repertoires in COVID-19. TCRdb's copy holds only in-frame clones and misses some; the assay was immunoSEQ multiplex PCR. The sample shows about 71,000 clones, around 90% of them seen only once. Sequenced input: peripheral blood. The receptors stem from a woman of 80 years or more with acute or convalescent COVID-19. Each CDR3 is given with its conserved first and last residue. The order of the fields is J gene, clone size, V gene, D gene, CDR3 protein, CDR3 DNA. The D gene is left open where the match is weak. Size values are once, few and many counts, or a class for expanded clones, and some rows have none.

j_call: TRBJ2-7; clone_size: .; v_call: TRBV7-9; d_call: .; cdr3_aa: CASSRQGGQGSYEQYF; cdr3_nt: TGTGCCAGCAGCAGGCAGGGGGGCCAGGGTTCTTACGAGCAGTACTTC
j_call: TRBJ2-5; clone_size: .; v_call: TRBV5-1; d_call: .; cdr3_aa: CASSPGRETGGGETQYF; cdr3_nt: TGCGCCAGCAGCCCAGGACGGGAGACTGGGGGTGGTGAGACCCAGTACTTC
j_call: TRBJ2-1; clone_size: .; v_call: TRBV7-2; d_call: .; cdr3_aa: CASSLGQANEQFF; cdr3_nt: TGTGCCAGCAGCTTAGGACAGGCCAATGAGCAGTTCTTC
j_call: TRBJ2-3; clone_size: .; v_call: TRBV7-3; d_call: .; cdr3_aa: CASSLTHGQGLTDTQYF; cdr3_nt: TGTGCCAGCAGCTTAACCCACGGGCAGGGGTTGACAGATACGCAGTATTTT
j_call: TRBJ1-2; clone_size: .; v_call: TRBV7-9; d_call: .; cdr3_aa: CASSLSPGRYGYTF; cdr3_nt: TGTGCCAGCAGCTTATCCCCCGGTCGATATGGCTACACCTTC
j_call: TRBJ1-3; clone_size: .; v_call: TRBV5-6; d_call: .; cdr3_aa: CASGRQGPSGNTIYF; cdr3_nt: TGTGCCAGCGGTCGCCAGGGCCCCTCTGGAAACACCATATATTTT
j_call: TRBJ1-5; clone_size: .; v_call: TRBV18; d_call: TRBD1; cdr3_aa: CASSAPGQGDRNQPQHF; cdr3_nt: TGTGCCAGCTCAGCTCCGGGACAGGGGGATCGCAATCAGCCCCAGCATTTT
j_call: TRBJ1-4; clone_size: once; v_call: TRBV7-2; d_call: .; cdr3_aa: CASSPNRVRNEKLFF; cdr3_nt: TGTGCCAGCAGCCCAAACAGGGTTCGAAATGAAAAACTGTTTTTT
j_call: TRBJ1-2; clone_size: .; v_call: TRBV28; d_call: .; cdr3_aa: CASHETPAGYGYTF; cdr3_nt: TGTGCCAGCCACGAGACACCGGCGGGTTATGGCTACACCTTC
j_call: TRBJ2-1; clone_size: .; v_call: TRBV3-1/TRBV3-2; d_call: TRBD2; cdr3_aa: CASRLSGRANNEQFF; cdr3_nt: TGTGCCAGCAGACTTAGCGGGAGGGCCAACAATGAGCAGTTCTTC
j_call: TRBJ2-2; clone_size: .; v_call: TRBV23-1; d_call: TRBD1; cdr3_aa: CASSQSPRTGNTGELFF; cdr3_nt: TGCGCCAGCAGTCAATCCCCCCGGACAGGTAACACCGGGGAGCTGTTTTTT
j_call: TRBJ2-2; clone_size: .; v_call: TRBV24-1; d_call: .; cdr3_aa: CATSDSGTKPRGELFF; cdr3_nt: TGTGCCACCAGTGATTCGGGAACCAAACCGAGAGGGGAGCTGTTTTTT
j_call: TRBJ2-7; clone_size: .; v_call: TRBV6-5; d_call: .; cdr3_aa: CASSADTLYEQYF; cdr3_nt: TGTGCCAGCAGCGCGGACACCCTCTACGAGCAGTACTTC
j_call: TRBJ2-7; clone_size: .; v_call: TRBV5-4; d_call: .; cdr3_aa: CASSRDYGYEQYF; cdr3_nt: TGTGCCAGCAGTCGCGACTACGGCTACGAGCAGTACTTC
j_call: TRBJ2-1; clone_size: .; v_call: TRBV7-2; d_call: .; cdr3_aa: CASSRPRGSSRYNEQFF; cdr3_nt: TGTGCCAGCAGCCGGCCTCGGGGGAGTAGTAGATACAATGAGCAGTTCTTC
j_call: TRBJ2-5; clone_size: .; v_call: TRBV5-6; d_call: .; cdr3_aa: CASSLATGTQYF; cdr3_nt: TGTGCCAGCAGCTTGGCCACGGGGACCCAGTACTTC
j_call: TRBJ1-2; clone_size: .; v_call: TRBV10-3; d_call: .; cdr3_aa: CAISGRGLYGYTF; cdr3_nt: TGTGCCATCAGTGGCCGGGGGTTGTATGGCTACACCTTC
j_call: TRBJ1-6; clone_size: .; v_call: TRBV21-1; d_call: .; cdr3_aa: CASSKQGVSIFYNSPLHF; cdr3_nt: TGTGCCAGCAGCAAACAGGGCGTCTCTATCTTCTATAATTCACCCCTCCACTTT
j_call: TRBJ2-1; clone_size: .; v_call: TRBV29-1; d_call: TRBD2; cdr3_aa: CSASGRVYNEQFF; cdr3_nt: TGCAGCGCTAGCGGGAGGGTTTACAATGAGCAGTTCTTC
j_call: TRBJ1-2; clone_size: .; v_call: TRBV5-8; d_call: TRBD1; cdr3_aa: CASSRPDRGAYTF; cdr3_nt: TGTGCCAGCAGCCGGCCGGACAGGGGTGCCTACACCTTC
j_call: TRBJ1-6; clone_size: .; v_call: TRBV5-6; d_call: TRBD1; cdr3_aa: CASSIRQGAANSPLHF; cdr3_nt: TGTGCCAGCAGCATCCGACAGGGGGCGGCGAATTCACCCCTCCACTTT
j_call: TRBJ1-2; clone_size: .; v_call: TRBV11-2; d_call: TRBD1; cdr3_aa: CASSSRDRGSGYTF; cdr3_nt: TGTGCCAGCAGCTCCCGGGACAGGGGTTCTGGCTACACCTTC
j_call: TRBJ1-2; clone_size: .; v_call: TRBV28; d_call: TRBD1; cdr3_aa: CASSKTGQGYGYTF; cdr3_nt: TGTGCCAGCAGTAAGACGGGACAGGGCTATGGCTACACCTTC
j_call: TRBJ2-7; clone_size: .; v_call: TRBV19; d_call: .; cdr3_aa: CASSNRVTRDEQYF; cdr3_nt: TGTGCCAGTAGTAACAGGGTTACCCGGGACGAGCAGTACTTC
j_call: TRBJ2-4; clone_size: .; v_call: TRBV3-1/TRBV3-2; d_call: .; cdr3_aa: CASSLTGTGTNIQYF; cdr3_nt: TGTGCCAGCAGCCTTACCGGGACTGGCACCAACATTCAGTACTTC
j_call: TRBJ1-5; clone_size: .; v_call: TRBV18; d_call: TRBD1; cdr3_aa: CASSQGQGRQPQHF; cdr3_nt: TGTGCCAGCTCACAAGGACAGGGGAGGCAGCCCCAGCATTTT
j_call: TRBJ1-6; clone_size: .; v_call: TRBV5-1; d_call: TRBD1; cdr3_aa: CASSLGQGALNSPLHF; cdr3_nt: TGCGCCAGCAGCTTGGGGCAGGGGGCTTTAAATTCACCCCTCCACTTT
j_call: TRBJ2-1; clone_size: .; v_call: TRBV18; d_call: .; cdr3_aa: CASSPPPLSSYNEQFF; cdr3_nt: TGTGCCAGCTCACCACCTCCACTTAGCTCCTACAATGAGCAGTTCTTC
j_call: TRBJ2-5; clone_size: .; v_call: TRBV28; d_call: .; cdr3_aa: CASSLAGMVGQETQYF; cdr3_nt: TGTGCCAGCAGTTTAGCAGGGATGGTAGGCCAAGAGACCCAGTACTTC
j_call: TRBJ2-4; clone_size: .; v_call: TRBV29-1; d_call: TRBD2; cdr3_aa: CSVELAGGGRNIQYF; cdr3_nt: TGCAGCGTTGAACTGGCGGGAGGGGGGAGAAACATTCAGTACTTC
j_call: TRBJ2-5; clone_size: once; v_call: TRBV9; d_call: .; cdr3_aa: CASSTSGAQETQYF; cdr3_nt: TGTGCCAGCAGCACAAGCGGAGCCCAAGAGACCCAGTACTTC
j_call: TRBJ2-5; clone_size: .; v_call: TRBV5-1; d_call: .; cdr3_aa: CASTTELRETQYF; cdr3_nt: TGCGCCAGCACAACAGAGCTCCGAGAGACCCAGTACTTC
j_call: TRBJ2-5; clone_size: .; v_call: TRBV2; d_call: TRBD2; cdr3_aa: CASSYPSGGAKQQETQYF; cdr3_nt: TGTGCCAGCAGCTATCCTAGCGGGGGGGCTAAACAGCAAGAGACCCAGTACTTC
j_call: TRBJ1-5; clone_size: .; v_call: TRBV19; d_call: .; cdr3_aa: CASSPIGVNQPQHF; cdr3_nt: TGTGCCAGTAGCCCTATAGGGGTCAATCAGCCCCAGCATTTT
j_call: TRBJ2-7; clone_size: .; v_call: TRBV4-1; d_call: TRBD1; cdr3_aa: CASRPSGQGYEQYF; cdr3_nt: TGCGCCAGCAGACCATCCGGACAGGGTTACGAGCAGTACTTC
j_call: TRBJ2-7; clone_size: .; v_call: TRBV10-2; d_call: TRBD1; cdr3_aa: CASRRPGGEYEQYF; cdr3_nt: TGCGCCAGCAGGCGCCCAGGGGGCGAGTACGAGCAGTACTTC
j_call: TRBJ1-3; clone_size: .; v_call: TRBV4-2; d_call: TRBD1; cdr3_aa: CASSQSDRGDTIYF; cdr3_nt: TGTGCCAGCAGCCAAAGCGACAGGGGGGACACCATATATTTT
j_call: TRBJ2-3; clone_size: .; v_call: TRBV27; d_call: TRBD2; cdr3_aa: CASSWVAGVADTQYF; cdr3_nt: TGTGCCAGCAGTTGGGTAGCGGGAGTTGCAGATACGCAGTATTTT
j_call: TRBJ1-6; clone_size: .; v_call: TRBV1; d_call: .; cdr3_aa: CTSSQDRSRAHNSPLHF; cdr3_nt: TGCACCAGCAGCCAAGATAGATCCAGGGCCCATAATTCACCCCTCCACTTT
j_call: TRBJ2-5; clone_size: .; v_call: TRBV5-4; d_call: TRBD1; cdr3_aa: CASSSSTGGQETQYF; cdr3_nt: TGTGCCAGCAGCTCGTCGACAGGGGGCCAAGAGACCCAGTACTTC
j_call: TRBJ1-1; clone_size: .; v_call: TRBV5-4; d_call: TRBD1; cdr3_aa: CASSLPGQGPYTEAFF; cdr3_nt: TGTGCCAGCAGCCTTCCGGGACAGGGGCCTTACACTGAAGCTTTCTTT
j_call: TRBJ2-3; clone_size: .; v_call: TRBV28; d_call: TRBD2; cdr3_aa: CASSHGTSGRVTDTQYF; cdr3_nt: TGTGCCAGCAGTCACGGGACTAGCGGGAGAGTCACAGATACGCAGTATTTT
j_call: TRBJ2-2; clone_size: .; v_call: TRBV5-1; d_call: TRBD1; cdr3_aa: CASSPRVGQGLPGELFF; cdr3_nt: TGCGCCAGCAGCCCTCGAGTCGGACAGGGCCTCCCCGGGGAGCTGTTTTTT
j_call: TRBJ2-7; clone_size: .; v_call: TRBV9; d_call: TRBD1; cdr3_aa: CASSVSTGTGSYEQYF; cdr3_nt: TGTGCCAGCAGCGTATCAACCGGGACAGGGTCCTACGAGCAGTACTTC
j_call: TRBJ2-3; clone_size: .; v_call: TRBV6-5; d_call: TRBD1; cdr3_aa: CASRLDRGPDTQYF; cdr3_nt: TGTGCCAGCAGGCTGGACAGGGGCCCAGATACGCAGTATTTT
j_call: TRBJ2-7; clone_size: .; v_call: TRBV4-1; d_call: TRBD2; cdr3_aa: CASSQAGLAGESYEQYF; cdr3_nt: TGCGCCAGCAGCCAAGCCGGACTAGCGGGGGAATCCTACGAGCAGTACTTC
j_call: TRBJ2-2; clone_size: .; v_call: TRBV5-1; d_call: TRBD1; cdr3_aa: CASSLPGQGIGELFF; cdr3_nt: TGCGCCAGCAGCCTACCGGGACAGGGTATAGGGGAGCTGTTTTTT
j_call: TRBJ1-3; clone_size: .; v_call: TRBV11-3; d_call: .; cdr3_aa: CASTHIQDSGNTIYF; cdr3_nt: TGTGCCAGCACCCATATCCAGGACTCTGGAAACACCATATATTTT
j_call: TRBJ1-2; clone_size: once; v_call: TRBV5-5; d_call: TRBD1; cdr3_aa: CASSWDRGYGGYTF; cdr3_nt: TGTGCCAGCAGCTGGGACAGGGGCTATGGAGGCTACACCTTC
j_call: TRBJ2-1; clone_size: .; v_call: TRBV5-6; d_call: TRBD1; cdr3_aa: CASSSDWTGSNEQFF; cdr3_nt: TGTGCCAGCAGCTCAGATTGGACAGGGAGCAATGAGCAGTTCTTC
j_call: TRBJ1-2; clone_size: .; v_call: TRBV5-1; d_call: .; cdr3_aa: CASSWSGDTYGYTF; cdr3_nt: TGCGCCAGCAGCTGGAGCGGGGACACCTATGGCTACACCTTC
j_call: TRBJ2-3; clone_size: .; v_call: TRBV6-1; d_call: TRBD2; cdr3_aa: CASSDSGSGADTQYF; cdr3_nt: TGTGCCAGCAGTGATAGCGGGAGTGGGGCAGATACGCAGTATTTT